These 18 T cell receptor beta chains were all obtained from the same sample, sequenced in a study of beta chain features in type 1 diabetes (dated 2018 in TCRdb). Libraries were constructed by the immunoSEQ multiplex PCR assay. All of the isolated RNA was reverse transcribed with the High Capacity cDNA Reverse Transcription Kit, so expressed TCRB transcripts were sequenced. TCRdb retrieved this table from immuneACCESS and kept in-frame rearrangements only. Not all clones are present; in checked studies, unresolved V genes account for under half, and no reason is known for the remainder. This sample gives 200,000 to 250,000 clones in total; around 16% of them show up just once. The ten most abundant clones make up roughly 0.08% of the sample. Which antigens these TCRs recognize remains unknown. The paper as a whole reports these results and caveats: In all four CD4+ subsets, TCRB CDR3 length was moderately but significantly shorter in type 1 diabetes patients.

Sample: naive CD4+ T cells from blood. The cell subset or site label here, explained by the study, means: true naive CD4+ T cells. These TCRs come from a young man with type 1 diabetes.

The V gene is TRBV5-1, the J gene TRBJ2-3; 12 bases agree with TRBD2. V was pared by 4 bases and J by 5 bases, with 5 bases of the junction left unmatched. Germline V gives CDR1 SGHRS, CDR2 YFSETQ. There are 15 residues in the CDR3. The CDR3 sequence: CASSIRTSGIDTQYF. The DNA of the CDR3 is TGCGCCAGCAGCATTCGGACTAGCGGGATAGATACGCAGTATTTT.

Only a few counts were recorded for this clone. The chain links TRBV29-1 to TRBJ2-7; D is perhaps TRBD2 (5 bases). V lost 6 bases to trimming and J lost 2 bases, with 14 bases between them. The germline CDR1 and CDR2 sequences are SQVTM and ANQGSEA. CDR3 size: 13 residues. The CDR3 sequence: CSVAIDGAYEQYF. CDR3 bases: TGCAGCGTGGCCATTGACGGGGCCTACGAGCAGTACTTC.

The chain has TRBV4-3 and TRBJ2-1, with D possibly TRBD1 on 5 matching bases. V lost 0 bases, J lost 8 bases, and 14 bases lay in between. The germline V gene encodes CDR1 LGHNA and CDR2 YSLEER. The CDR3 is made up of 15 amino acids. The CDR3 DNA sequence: TGCGCCAGCAGCCAAGAAGGGGCAGCTAGAGATGAGCAGTTCTTC. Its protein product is CASSQEGAARDEQFF.

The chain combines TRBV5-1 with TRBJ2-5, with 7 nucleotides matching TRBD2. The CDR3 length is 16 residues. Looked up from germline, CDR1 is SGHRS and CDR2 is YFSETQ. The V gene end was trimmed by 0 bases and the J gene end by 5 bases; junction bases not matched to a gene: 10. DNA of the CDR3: TGCGCCAGCAGCTTGGGCCTGGGGAGGGAAACGGAGACCCAGTACTTC. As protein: CASSLGLGRETETQYF.

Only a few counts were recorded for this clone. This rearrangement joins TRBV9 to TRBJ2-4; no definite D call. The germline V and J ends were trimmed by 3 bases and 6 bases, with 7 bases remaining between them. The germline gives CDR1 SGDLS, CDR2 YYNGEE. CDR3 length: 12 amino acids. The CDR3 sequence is CASSDEGNIQYF. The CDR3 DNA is TGTGCCAGCAGCGACGAAGGAAACATTCAGTACTTC.

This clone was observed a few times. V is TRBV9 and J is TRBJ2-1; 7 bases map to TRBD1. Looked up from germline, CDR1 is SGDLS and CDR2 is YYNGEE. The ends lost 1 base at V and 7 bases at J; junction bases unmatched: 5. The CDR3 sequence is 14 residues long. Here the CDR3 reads CASSVTGTANEQFF. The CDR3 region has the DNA TGTGCCAGCAGCGTAACCGGGACAGCGAATGAGCAGTTCTTC. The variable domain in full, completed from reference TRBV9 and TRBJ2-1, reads DSGVTQTPKHLITATGQRVTLRCSPRSGDLSVYWYQQSLDQGLQFLIQYYNGEERAKGNILERFSAQQFPDLHSELNLSSLELGDSALYFCASSVTGTANEQFFGPGTRLTVL.

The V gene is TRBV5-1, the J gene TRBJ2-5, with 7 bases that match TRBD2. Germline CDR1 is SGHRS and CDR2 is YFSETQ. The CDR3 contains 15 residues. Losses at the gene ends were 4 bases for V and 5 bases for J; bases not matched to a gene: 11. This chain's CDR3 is CASSLGGSIGETQYF. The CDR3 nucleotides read TGCGCCAGCAGCCTCGGGGGGTCCATCGGGGAGACCCAGTACTTC. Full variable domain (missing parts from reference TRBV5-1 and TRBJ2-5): KAGVTQTPRYLIKTRGQQVTLSCSPISGHRSVSWYQQTPGQGLQFLFEYFSETQRNKGNFPGRFSGRQFSNSRSEMNVSTLELGDSALYLCASSLGGSIGETQYFGPGTRLLVL.

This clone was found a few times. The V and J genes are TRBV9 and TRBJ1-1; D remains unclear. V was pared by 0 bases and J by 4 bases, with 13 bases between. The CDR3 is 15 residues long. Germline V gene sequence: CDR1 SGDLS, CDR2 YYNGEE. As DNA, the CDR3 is TGTGCCAGCAGCGTAGATCCGGTTGAACTCACTGAAGCTTTCTTT. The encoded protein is CASSVDPVELTEAFF. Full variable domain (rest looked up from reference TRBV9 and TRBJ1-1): DSGVTQTPKHLITATGQRVTLRCSPRSGDLSVYWYQQSLDQGLQFLIQYYNGEERAKGNILERFSAQQFPDLHSELNLSSLELGDSALYFCASSVDPVELTEAFFGQGTRLTVV.

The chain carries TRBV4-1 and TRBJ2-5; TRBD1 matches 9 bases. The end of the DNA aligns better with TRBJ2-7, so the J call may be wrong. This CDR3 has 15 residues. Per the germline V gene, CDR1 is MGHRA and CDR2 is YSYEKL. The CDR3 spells CASSQGGQGPYEQYF. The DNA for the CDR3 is TGCGCCAGCAGCCAAGGGGGACAGGGCCCCTACGAGCAGTACTTC.

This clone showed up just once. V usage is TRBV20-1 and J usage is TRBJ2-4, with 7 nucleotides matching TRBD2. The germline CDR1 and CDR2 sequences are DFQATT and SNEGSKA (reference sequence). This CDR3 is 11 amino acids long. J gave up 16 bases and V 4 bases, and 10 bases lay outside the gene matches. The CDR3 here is CSAIIERDCYF. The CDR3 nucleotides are TGCAGTGCTATAATAGAGCGGGACTGCTACTTC.

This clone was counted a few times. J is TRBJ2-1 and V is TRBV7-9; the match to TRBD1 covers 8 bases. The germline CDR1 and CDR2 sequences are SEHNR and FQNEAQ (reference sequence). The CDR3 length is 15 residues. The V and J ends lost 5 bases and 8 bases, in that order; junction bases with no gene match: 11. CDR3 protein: CASSPRTGIGDEQFF. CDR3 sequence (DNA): TGTGCCAGCAGCCCTCGGACAGGGATCGGCGATGAGCAGTTCTTC.

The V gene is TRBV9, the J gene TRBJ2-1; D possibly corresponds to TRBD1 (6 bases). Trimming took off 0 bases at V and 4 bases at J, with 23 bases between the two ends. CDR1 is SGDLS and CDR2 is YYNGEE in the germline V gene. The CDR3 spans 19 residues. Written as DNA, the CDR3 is TGTGCCAGCAGCGTAGCCACAATAGTCCGGACAGCCAGATACAATGAGCAGTTCTTC. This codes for CASSVATIVRTARYNEQFF. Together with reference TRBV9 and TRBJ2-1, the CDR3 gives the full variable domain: DSGVTQTPKHLITATGQRVTLRCSPRSGDLSVYWYQQSLDQGLQFLIQYYNGEERAKGNILERFSAQQFPDLHSELNLSSLELGDSALYFCASSVATIVRTARYNEQFFGPGTRLTVL.

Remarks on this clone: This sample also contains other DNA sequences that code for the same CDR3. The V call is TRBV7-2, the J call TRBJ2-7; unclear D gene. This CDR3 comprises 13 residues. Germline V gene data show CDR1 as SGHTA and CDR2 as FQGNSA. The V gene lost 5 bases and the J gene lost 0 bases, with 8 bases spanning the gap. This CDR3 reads CASSLGASYEQYF. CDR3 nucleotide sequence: TGTGCCAGCAGCCTCGGTGCCTCCTACGAGCAGTACTTC.

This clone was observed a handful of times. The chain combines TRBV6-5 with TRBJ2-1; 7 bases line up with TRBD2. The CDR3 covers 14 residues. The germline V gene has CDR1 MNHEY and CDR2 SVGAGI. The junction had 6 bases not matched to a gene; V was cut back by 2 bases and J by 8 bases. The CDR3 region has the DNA TGTGCCAGCAGTTACCTCGAGCGGGATGATGAGCAGTTCTTC. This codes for CASSYLERDDEQFF.

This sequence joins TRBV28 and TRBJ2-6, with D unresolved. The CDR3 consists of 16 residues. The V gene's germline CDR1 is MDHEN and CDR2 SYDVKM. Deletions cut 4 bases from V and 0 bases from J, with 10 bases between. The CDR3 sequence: CASSYMAGSGANVLTF. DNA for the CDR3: TGTGCCAGCAGTTATATGGCCGGCTCTGGGGCCAACGTCCTGACTTTC.

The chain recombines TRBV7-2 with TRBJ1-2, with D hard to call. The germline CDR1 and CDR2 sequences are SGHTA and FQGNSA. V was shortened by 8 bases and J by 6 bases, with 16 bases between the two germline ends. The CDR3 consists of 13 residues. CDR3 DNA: TGTGCCAGCCGGGCAGTGGTTTTGGATGGCTACACCTTC. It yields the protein CASRAVVLDGYTF.

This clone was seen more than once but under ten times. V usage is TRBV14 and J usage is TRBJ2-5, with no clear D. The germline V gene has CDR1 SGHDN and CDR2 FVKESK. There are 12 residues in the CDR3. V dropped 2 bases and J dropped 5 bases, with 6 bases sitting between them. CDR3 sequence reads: CASSQRQETQYF. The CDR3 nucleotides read TGTGCCAGCAGCCAACGGCAGGAGACCCAGTACTTC. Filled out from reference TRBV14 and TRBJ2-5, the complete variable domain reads EAGVTQFPSHSVIEKGQTVTLRCDPISGHDNLYWYRRVMGKEIKFLLHFVKESKQDESGMPNNRFLAERTGGTYSTLKVQPAELEDSGVYFCASSQRQETQYFGPGTRLLVL.

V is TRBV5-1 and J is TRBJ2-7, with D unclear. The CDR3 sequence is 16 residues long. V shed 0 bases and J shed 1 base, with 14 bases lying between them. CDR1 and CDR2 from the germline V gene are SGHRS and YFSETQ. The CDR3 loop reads CASSLGQAMNSYEQYF. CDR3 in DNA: TGCGCCAGCAGCTTGGGCCAGGCGATGAATTCCTACGAGCAGTACTTC.